Presented here are 26 T cell receptor beta chains from one specimen sequenced in a study of T cell responses to AZD1222 COVID-19 vaccine. Sequenced by immunoSEQ multiplex PCR; TCRdb stores in-frame clones only, minus some. The table has 75,000 to 90,000 clones, roughly nine tenths seen once; the top ten hold 2% to 3%. The sample was peripheral blood, taken on day 0 of AZD1222 vaccination. These TCRs come from an adult in good health.

The rearrangement links TRBV5-1 to TRBJ2-1; TRBD1 agrees at 12 bases. V lost 4 bases to trimming and J lost 10 bases; unmatched junction nucleotides: 9. The CDR3 extends over 15 amino acids. CDR1 and CDR2 (germline): SGHRS, YFSETQ. CDR3 residues: CASSPGTGGTWEQFF. The CDR3 DNA reads as TGCGCCAGCAGCCCGGGGACAGGGGGCACGTGGGAGCAGTTCTTC.

This chain connects TRBV7-9 to TRBJ1-2; unclear D gene. Germline V lookup: CDR1 SEHNR, CDR2 FQNEAQ (reference sequence). With 4 bases removed from V and 5 bases from J, the gap between germline ends came to 23 bases. CDR3 size: 17 residues. CDR3 residues: CASSSQWPISRVYGYTF. DNA of the CDR3: TGTGCCAGCAGCTCCCAATGGCCGATCTCTCGGGTTTATGGCTACACCTTC. The complete variable domain, with remaining parts taken from reference TRBV7-9 and TRBJ1-2, reads DTGVSQNPRHKITKRGQNVTFRCDPISEHNRLYWYRQTLGQGPEFLTYFQNEAQLEKSRLLSDRFSAERPKGSFSTLEIQRTEQGDSAMYLCASSSQWPISRVYGYTFGSGTRLTVV.

This chain uses TRBV27 with TRBJ2-3; perhaps D is TRBD1 or TRBD2 (6 bases each). Trimming took off 7 bases at V and 5 bases at J, with 13 bases between the two ends. Germline V gives CDR1 MNHEY, CDR2 SMNVEV (reference sequence). The CDR3 loop spans 13 amino acids. Here the CDR3 reads CASKRGAIDTQYF. In DNA, the CDR3 is TGTGCCAGCAAGAGGGGGGCGATAGATACGCAGTATTTT.

This clone was found once. The genes are TRBV4-2 and TRBJ1-6; tentatively, D is TRBD1 (5 bases). Trimming removed 0 bases at V and 6 bases at J, with 6 bases between. The CDR3 has 14 amino acids. Germline assignment: CDR1 LGHNA and CDR2 YNFKEQ. The CDR3 region has the DNA TGTGCCAGCAGCCAAGATGGGACTAATTCACCCCTCCACTTT. This translates into CASSQDGTNSPLHF.

The genes are TRBV3-1 (or the pseudogene TRBV3-2) and TRBJ1-1, with D unresolved. This CDR3 has 18 amino acids. CDR1 LGHDT and CDR2 YNNKEL come from the germline V gene (reference sequence). V lost 0 bases and J 1 base, leaving 18 bases between the germline ends. The CDR3 coding sequence is TGTGCCAGCAGCCAAGATAAGGCTTGTATATGCGCGAACACTGAAGCTTTCTTT. Amino acid sequence: CASSQDKACICANTEAFF.

The chain recombines TRBV5-1 with TRBJ1-1; D gene uncertain. The ends were cut back, 4 bases at V and 5 bases at J, with 15 bases in the middle. The length of the CDR3 is 14 residues. The germline V gene has CDR1 SGHRS and CDR2 YFSETQ. Here the CDR3 reads CASSKERPLTEAFF. The CDR3 bases are TGCGCCAGCAGCAAAGAAAGACCGCTTACTGAAGCTTTCTTT.

The chain couples TRBV28 to TRBJ1-3; D perhaps matches TRBD1 (5 bases). The CDR3 extends over 15 amino acids. Germline-derived CDR1 and CDR2 are MDHEN and SYDVKM. The V end was cut by 4 bases, the J end by 1 base, with 11 bases between. The CDR3 sequence is CASSSRHRSGNTIYF. The DNA of the CDR3 is TGTGCCAGCAGTTCCCGGCACAGGTCTGGAAACACCATATATTTT.

The chain has TRBV2 and TRBJ2-5; TRBD2 might be the D (5 bases). Trimming stripped 4 bases from V and 3 bases from J, with 18 bases between. The CDR3 sequence is 16 residues long. The germline CDR1 and CDR2 sequences are SNHLY and FYNNEI. CDR3 sequence reads: CASSVRETSGEETQYF. DNA of the CDR3: TGTGCCAGCAGTGTGAGGGAGACAAGTGGGGAAGAGACCCAGTACTTC.

The chain links TRBV5-1 to TRBJ2-1; 10 nucleotides match TRBD1. V lost 4 bases, J lost 6 bases, and 4 bases stayed unmatched. The CDR3 spans 14 residues. CDR1 is SGHRS and CDR2 is YFSETQ in the germline V gene. The CDR3 nucleotides read TGCGCCAGCAGCCGCGGGACAGGGGTCAATGAGCAGTTCTTC. It codes for CASSRGTGVNEQFF. The variable domain in full, completed from reference TRBV5-1 and TRBJ2-1, reads KAGVTQTPRYLIKTRGQQVTLSCSPISGHRSVSWYQQTPGQGLQFLFEYFSETQRNKGNFPGRFSGRQFSNSRSEMNVSTLELGDSALYLCASSRGTGVNEQFFGPGTRLTVL.

This chain connects TRBV5-1 to TRBJ2-3, with 10 positions matching TRBD2. This CDR3 spans 15 amino acids. The V gene's germline CDR1 is SGHRS and CDR2 YFSETQ. J was trimmed by 2 bases and V by 9 bases; bases with no gene match: 9. CDR3 DNA: TGCGCCACTTCACTAGCGGGACATGACACAGATACGCAGTATTTT. Its translation is CATSLAGHDTDTQYF. The entire variable domain, with the rest obtained from reference TRBV5-1 and TRBJ2-3, is as follows: KAGVTQTPRYLIKTRGQQVTLSCSPISGHRSVSWYQQTPGQGLQFLFEYFSETQRNKGNFPGRFSGRQFSNSRSEMNVSTLELGDSALYLCATSLAGHDTDTQYFGPGTRLTVL.

This chain uses TRBV24-1 with TRBJ1-6; D possibly corresponds to TRBD1 (5 bases). The V end was cut by 9 bases, the J end by 9 bases, with 23 bases between. CDR3 length: 16 amino acids. In germline, CDR1 is KGHDR, CDR2 SFDVKD. CDR3: CATLIRVNPVSSPLHF. The CDR3 DNA sequence: TGTGCCACCCTAATCAGGGTTAATCCAGTCTCTTCACCCCTCCACTTT.

The rearrangement uses TRBV5-1 and TRBJ1-1, with 9 positions matching TRBD1. Per the germline V gene, CDR1 is SGHRS and CDR2 is YFSETQ. The junction had 3 bases not matched to a gene; V was cut back by 2 bases and J by 1 base. The CDR3 covers 15 residues. CDR3 bases: TGCGCCAGCAGCTTACAGGGGGCCCCGAACACTGAAGCTTTCTTT. It translates to CASSLQGAPNTEAFF.

In DNA, the CDR3 is TGCGCCAGCAGCCAAGGAAGGGAGCGCACAGATACGCAGTATTTT. As protein: CASSQGRERTDTQYF. The chain joins TRBV4-3 to TRBJ2-3; perhaps TRBD2 as D (5 bases). V was shortened by 1 base and J by 1 base, with 9 bases between the two germline ends. Looked up from germline, CDR1 is LGHNA and CDR2 is YSLEER. The CDR3 has 15 amino acids.

The J gene is TRBJ1-6, the V gene TRBV6-5; 8 nucleotides match TRBD1. Trimming removed 6 bases from V and 6 bases from J; junction bases left unmatched: 7. Germline-derived CDR1 and CDR2 are MNHEY and SVGAGI. CDR3 length: 15 amino acids. CDR3 loop: CASSRGQGFNSPLHF. CDR3 in DNA: TGTGCCAGCAGCCGAGGACAGGGATTTAATTCACCCCTCCACTTT.

The V and J genes are TRBV5-5 and TRBJ1-3; D unclear. Trimming removed 3 bases from V and 0 bases from J, with 13 bases in between. Germline V gene sequence: CDR1 SGHKS, CDR2 YYEKEE (reference sequence). The CDR3 consists of 16 residues. The CDR3 spells CASSYGDVDSGNTIYF. The CDR3 DNA follows: TGTGCCAGCAGCTACGGAGACGTCGACTCTGGAAACACCATATATTTT.

The chain employs TRBV5-4 and TRBJ2-1; D call uncertain. Trimming removed 4 bases at V and 7 bases at J, with 9 bases between. This CDR3 spans 12 amino acids. Germline V gene data show CDR1 as SGHNT and CDR2 as YYREEE (reference sequence). The CDR3 DNA reads TGTGCCAGCAGCCTGCAAGTGAATGAGCAGTTCTTC. Amino acid sequence: CASSLQVNEQFF.

This rearrangement joins TRBV7-9 to TRBJ2-7, with 8 bases that match TRBD1. The CDR3 contains 15 residues. CDR1 is SEHNR and CDR2 is FQNEAQ in the germline V gene (reference sequence). The trim removed 1 base at V and 2 bases at J, leaving 4 bases unmatched. DNA of the CDR3: TGTGCCAGCAGCTTAGTAGCAGGGGGCCCCTACGAGCAGTACTTC. Translation gives CASSLVAGGPYEQYF.

The chain uses TRBV28 and TRBJ1-5, with D uncertain. V was cut by 6 bases and J by 0 bases, with 24 bases left in between. The CDR3 has 19 residues. Per the germline V gene, CDR1 is MDHEN and CDR2 is SYDVKM. The CDR3 is CASSPPAQFAGYSNQPQHF. As DNA, the CDR3 is TGTGCCAGCAGCCCTCCGGCCCAGTTCGCGGGATATAGCAATCAGCCCCAGCATTTT.

The chain uses TRBV4-3 and TRBJ2-7; D gene uncertain. The CDR3 extends over 13 amino acids. With 3 bases removed from V and 4 bases from J, the gap between germline ends came to 10 bases. Germline V gene lookup returns CDR1 LGHNA and CDR2 YSLEER. Here the CDR3 reads CASSHSLEYEQYF. CDR3 sequence (DNA): TGCGCCAGCAGCCATTCCCTAGAGTACGAGCAGTACTTC.

In regard to this clone: The junction differs from germline at one of its ends, possibly a read error. The V and J genes are TRBV15 and TRBJ1-1; D might be TRBD1 (6 bases). This CDR3 has 15 amino acids. CDR1 and CDR2 from the germline V gene are LNHNV and YYDKDF (reference sequence). CDR3 sequence (DNA): TGTGCCACCAGGAGAGACCGGGACAAGGACACTGAAGCTTTCTTT. Encoded protein: CATRRDRDKDTEAFF.

This chain uses TRBV7-3 with TRBJ2-7; 8 bases align to TRBD1. V lost 7 bases and J lost 2; bases outside the gene matches: 13. Germline loops: CDR1 SGHTA, CDR2 FQGTGA. This CDR3 contains 16 residues. CDR3 bases: TGTGCCAGCATGGACAGGGTCACCCAACCAACCTACGAGCAGTACTTC. This codes for CASMDRVTQPTYEQYF.

The chain employs TRBV6-5 and TRBJ2-7, with 8 bases aligning to TRBD1. The CDR3 extends over 12 amino acids. Germline loops: CDR1 MNHEY, CDR2 SVGAGI. Losses at the gene ends were 6 bases for V and 6 bases for J; bases not matched to a gene: 4. CDR3 amino acids: CASSLGQGEQYF. CDR3 nucleotides: TGTGCCAGCAGCCTTGGACAGGGCGAGCAGTACTTC.

This rearrangement joins TRBV21-1 to TRBJ1-1. TRBV21-1 is annotated as a pseudogene. This CDR3 region has 17 residues. Here the CDR3 reads CASSKSPDREGNTEAFF. Here the CDR3 DNA reads TGTGCCAGCAGCAAATCCCCCGACAGGGAGGGGAACACTGAAGCTTTCTTT.

The rearrangement joins TRBV5-5 to TRBJ1-1; TRBD1 aligns across 9 bases. This CDR3 region has 17 residues. CDR1 is SGHKS and CDR2 is YYEKEE in the germline V gene (reference sequence). The V segment lost 2 bases and the J segment 1 base; nucleotides outside the gene matches: 9. The CDR3 spells CASSFLPGQGGNTEAFF. In DNA, the CDR3 is TGTGCCAGCAGCTTCCTCCCGGGACAGGGAGGGAACACTGAAGCTTTCTTT.

The chain joins TRBV6-5 to TRBJ2-1; the match to TRBD2 covers 8 bases. This CDR3 comprises 15 residues. Losses at the gene ends were 3 bases for V and 1 base for J; bases not matched to a gene: 2. Germline V gene lookup returns CDR1 MNHEY and CDR2 SVGAGI. The CDR3 loop reads CASSYSGNSYNEQFF. CDR3 DNA sequence: TGTGCCAGCAGTTATAGCGGGAATTCCTACAATGAGCAGTTCTTC.

The chain joins TRBV5-1 to TRBJ2-2, with D unclear. Germline CDR1 and CDR2: SGHRS and YFSETQ. This CDR3 contains 11 residues. The V gene lost 8 bases and the J gene lost 0 bases, with 2 bases spanning the gap. The CDR3 spells CASTNTGELFF. The DNA for the CDR3 is TGCGCCAGTACGAACACCGGGGAGCTGTTTTTT.